These 25 T cell receptor beta chains were all obtained from the same sample, sequenced in a study of regulatory T cells in long-lasting Graves disease. Noted time point: newly diagnosed GD, antithyroid drugs for less than 3 months. PBMC RNA served as the TCR library source. Arm-PCR with iRepertoire HTBI primers amplified the CDR3 regions for these TCR beta libraries. A single record per CDR3 protein comes from TCRdb applying MiXCR to the multiplex PCR reads. Of roughly 510,000 distinct CDR3 sequences detected, about 16% appear once; the ten largest clones hold more than 10%. This same sample was also part of a study on T cells in Graves' hyperthyroidism and ophthalmopathy.

Sequenced here: peripheral blood mononuclear cells (PBMCs), sampled at new diagnosis, from a patient treated with antithyroid drugs. All receptors derive from a man younger than 30 with Graves disease.

This clonotype was counted only a few times. The chain employs TRBV4-1 and TRBJ1-1; D not certain. Deletions cut 1 base from V and 0 bases from J, with 9 bases between. This CDR3 has 15 residues. CDR1 MGHRA and CDR2 YSYEKL come from the germline V gene. The CDR3 DNA reads as TGCGCCAGCAGCCAAGGAGAAGGAGTGAACACTGAAGCTTTCTTT. Translating it yields CASSQGEGVNTEAFF.

This clonotype was observed at least ten times. The chain employs TRBV20-1 and TRBJ2-7, with 10 bases identical to TRBD2. The V gene end was trimmed by 4 bases and the J gene end by 2 bases; junction bases not matched to a gene: 8. CDR3 length: 15 residues. Germline assignment: CDR1 DFQATT and CDR2 SNEGSKA (reference sequence). The CDR3 region is CSAKGRTSGPYEQYF. The DNA for the CDR3 is TGCAGTGCTAAGGGTAGGACTAGCGGTCCCTACGAGCAGTACTTC.

The chain couples TRBV5-1 to TRBJ2-3; TRBD2 matches 12 bases. Germline V CDR1 and CDR2: SGHRS, YFSETQ. The junction had 12 bases not matched to a gene; V was cut back by 5 bases and J by 5 bases. CDR3 length equals 17 residues. The CDR3 is CASRSFSSGRAGDTQYF. The CDR3 DNA reads as TGCGCCAGCAGGTCCTTTTCTAGCGGGAGGGCTGGAGATACGCAGTATTTT.

This clonotype was picked up many times. V gene TRBV12-5 combines with J gene TRBJ2-1; the D is unclear. Between the trimmed V and J ends, which lost 10 bases and 9 bases, there was a span of 22 bases. The germline CDR1 and CDR2 sequences are LGHNT and FRNRAP. The CDR3 consists of 14 residues. CDR3 sequence: CATSPRARESEQFF. The CDR3 nucleotides read TGTGCTACCTCCCCTCGGGCTAGAGAGTCTGAGCAGTTCTTC.

This clonotype showed up many times. The chain joins TRBV28 to TRBJ1-1; 7 positions match TRBD1. Germline CDR1 MDHEN, CDR2 SYDVKM. The ends lost 5 bases at V and 3 bases at J; junction bases unmatched: 9. This CDR3 spans 15 amino acids. The CDR3 bases are TGTGCCAGCAGTCCAACCGGGACAGACTACACTGAAGCTTTCTTT. Protein: CASSPTGTDYTEAFF.

This clonotype was detected ten times or more. The chain employs TRBV12-3 or TRBV12-4 and TRBJ2-1, with 12 bases that match TRBD2. The V and J ends lost 6 bases and 8 bases, in that order; junction bases with no gene match: 8. The CDR3 is made up of 15 amino acids. The CDR3 here is CASRASGLAGYEQFF. CDR3 coding DNA: TGTGCCAGCAGAGCATCGGGACTAGCGGGCTATGAGCAGTTCTTC.

This clonotype has ten or more counts. The rearrangement links TRBV12-3 or TRBV12-4 to TRBJ2-1; D possibly uses TRBD1 or TRBD2 (5 bases each). The V and J ends lost 6 bases and 3 bases respectively, with 15 bases between them. This CDR3 has 15 amino acids. The CDR3 region is CASSVRGNLYNEQFF. The CDR3 DNA sequence: TGTGCCAGCAGCGTCCGGGGCAACCTCTACAATGAGCAGTTCTTC.

A word on this clonotype: This may be a read error: a much more frequent sequence differs by one nucleotide. The chain recombines TRBV7-9 with TRBJ2-3; 13 bases match TRBD2. This CDR3 is built from 16 residues. With 7 bases clipped from V and 5 bases from J, the junction kept 9 bases outside the gene matches. Germline V CDR1 and CDR2: SEHNR, FQNEAQ (reference sequence). CDR3 region: CASIVTSGRVGDTQYF. CDR3 coding DNA: TGTGCCAGCATCGTCACTAGCGGGAGGGTCGGAGATACGCAGTATTTT.

This clonotype was observed a single time. Since a much larger clone is just one base distant, this may be a read error. This sequence joins TRBV27 and TRBJ2-1; 16 nucleotides agree with TRBD2. Germline V gene sequence: CDR1 MNHEY, CDR2 SMNVEV (reference sequence). CDR3 length equals 17 residues. The CDR3 here is CASRGLAGGLPPDEQLF. As DNA, the CDR3 is TGTGCCAGCAGGGGACTAGCGGGAGGGCTCCCCCCTGATGAGCAGCTCTTC.

The chain couples TRBV5-6 to TRBJ2-2; TRBD1 is a possible D gene (6 bases). V was clipped by 4 bases and J by 2 bases, with 15 bases between them. The CDR3 runs 16 residues. Germline V lookup: CDR1 SGHDT, CDR2 YYEEEE. The CDR3 bases are TGTGCCAGCAGCCATCTCACAGGGTCCAACACCGGGGAGCTGTTTTTT. This sequence encodes CASSHLTGSNTGELFF.

The chain uses TRBV5-1 and TRBJ1-1; TRBD1 might be the D (6 bases). Germline values: CDR1 SGHRS, CDR2 YFSETQ. The CDR3 length is 15 residues. Trimming took off 0 bases at V and 5 bases at J, with 14 bases between the two ends. The CDR3 DNA is TGCGCCAGCAGCTTGGACAGGGCGGCGGGGACTGAAGCTTTCTTT. Encoded protein: CASSLDRAAGTEAFF.

This clonotype was seen only a few times. The rearrangement links TRBV11-3 to TRBJ1-2; D not certain. The CDR3 spans 14 residues. Germline values: CDR1 SGHNT, CDR2 YENEEA. V lost 2 bases and J 4 bases, leaving 11 bases between the germline ends. CDR3 amino acids: CASSLKTSAYGYTF. CDR3 DNA: TGTGCCAGCAGCTTAAAAACCTCTGCCTATGGCTACACCTTC.

This clonotype came up a few times. The genes are TRBV11-2 and TRBJ2-1; the match to TRBD2 covers 9 bases. Unmatched junction bases numbered 13, after V lost 4 bases and J lost 0 bases. CDR3 length equals 19 residues. The germline V gene encodes CDR1 SGHAT and CDR2 FQNNGV. The CDR3 loop reads CASSSWTSAREGSYNEQFF. CDR3 coding DNA: TGTGCCAGCAGCTCATGGACTAGCGCTAGAGAGGGCTCCTACAATGAGCAGTTCTTC. Together with reference TRBV11-2 and TRBJ2-1, the CDR3 gives the full variable domain: EAGVAQSPRYKIIEKRQSVAFWCNPISGHATLYWYQQILGQGPKLLIQFQNNGVVDDSQLPKDRFSAERLKGVDSTLKIQPAKLEDSAVYLCASSSWTSAREGSYNEQFFGPGTRLTVL.

Ten or more counts support this clonotype. This rearrangement joins TRBV7-6 to TRBJ2-5; possible D gene TRBD2, 6 bases. The germline gives CDR1 SGHVS, CDR2 FNYEAQ. Deletions cut 5 bases from V and 5 bases from J, with 18 bases between. The CDR3 is 15 amino acids. CDR3 coding DNA: TGTGCCAGCAGCCAGGGATGGGGACTGGGGGAGACCCAGTACTTC. This gives the protein CASSQGWGLGETQYF.

The rearrangement links TRBV4-1 to TRBJ2-3, with a tentative D call TRBD2 (6 bases). The end of the DNA is better explained by TRBJ2-5, so the J call may be wrong. Germline V gene lookup returns CDR1 MGHRA and CDR2 YSYEKL. This CDR3 spans 15 amino acids. The CDR3 protein is CASSHARTGGETQYF. The CDR3 DNA reads as TGCGCCAGCAGCCACGCTCGGACTGGGGGGGAGACCCAGTACTTC.

This chain links TRBV10-3 with TRBJ2-1, with 8 bases aligning to TRBD2. V lost 6 bases and J lost 2; bases outside the gene matches: 9. The germline V gene encodes CDR1 ENHRY and CDR2 SYGVKD. This CDR3 spans 16 amino acids. The CDR3 loop reads CAIRITSGPTYNEQFF. DNA of the CDR3: TGTGCCATCAGGATTACTAGCGGCCCCACCTACAATGAGCAGTTCTTC.

The chain couples TRBV9 to TRBJ2-6; tentative D call: TRBD2 (6 bases). The CDR3 covers 14 residues. V dropped 3 bases and J dropped 5 bases, with 9 bases sitting between them. The germline gives CDR1 SGDLS, CDR2 YYNGEE. CDR3 protein: CASSAGTRANVLTF. The CDR3 DNA reads as TGTGCCAGCAGCGCCGGGACTCGGGCCAACGTCCTGACTTTC.

This clonotype was seen repeatedly, ten times or more. The chain has TRBV2 and TRBJ1-5; maybe TRBD1 (5 bases). CDR3 size: 13 residues. Germline values: CDR1 SNHLY, CDR2 FYNNEI. V was pared by 10 bases and J by 0 bases, with 10 bases between. The DNA of the CDR3 is TGTGCCACCAGGGCAGCTAGCAATCAGCCCCAGCATTTT. Protein product: CATRAASNQPQHF.

The chain uses TRBV18 and TRBJ2-1; TRBD2 agrees at 7 bases. Germline CDR1 reads KGHSH; CDR2 reads LQKENI. After removal of 3 bases from V and 7 bases from J, the junction contained 12 bases not matched to a gene. This CDR3 comprises 16 residues. The CDR3 DNA reads as TGTGCCAGCTCACCCCCCTCCGGGAGGACCTTGAATGAGCAGTTCTTC. Translating gives CASSPPSGRTLNEQFF.

The V gene is TRBV4-1, the J gene TRBJ2-7; D is ambiguous. Trimming took 0 bases from V and 12 from J, leaving 15 bases between them. Germline CDR1 reads MGHRA; CDR2 reads YSYEKL. CDR3 size: 13 residues. The CDR3 is CASSQDGVRVPYF. DNA for the CDR3: TGCGCCAGCAGCCAAGATGGCGTTCGGGTTCCGTACTTC.

This clonotype appeared once. The rearrangement uses TRBV15 and TRBJ2-1; 8 bases agree with TRBD2. From germline, CDR1 is LNHNV and CDR2 YYDKDF (reference sequence). The CDR3 covers 17 residues. With V trimmed by 3 bases and J by 2 bases, 9 bases remained unmatched. The CDR3 nucleotides are TGTGCCACCAGCAGCCGGAAAGCGGGGGCCGCCTACAATGAGCAGTTCTTC. Translating it yields CATSSRKAGAAYNEQFF. The full variable domain, completed using reference TRBV15 and TRBJ2-1, is DAMVIQNPRYQVTQFGKPVTLSCSQTLNHNVMYWYQQKSSQAPKLLFHYYDKDFNNEADTPDNFQSRRPNTSFCFLDIRSPGLGDTAMYLCATSSRKAGAAYNEQFFGPGTRLTVL.

This clonotype came up many times. The genes are TRBV5-1 and TRBJ2-1; D is possibly TRBD1 or TRBD2 (5 bases each). Between the trimmed V and J ends, which lost 4 bases and 6 bases, there was a span of 14 bases. The length of the CDR3 is 14 residues. Germline CDR1 reads SGHRS; CDR2 reads YFSETQ. The CDR3 spells CASSRGPGSNEQFF. CDR3 sequence (DNA): TGCGCCAGCAGCAGGGGACCGGGGAGCAATGAGCAGTTCTTC.

The V call is TRBV6-2 or TRBV6-3, the J call TRBJ2-7, with D perhaps TRBD1 or TRBD2 (5 bases each). Germline CDR1 MNHEY, CDR2 SVGEGT. Trimming stripped 5 bases from V and 1 base from J, with 15 bases between. The CDR3 totals 15 residues. CDR3 residues: CASSNTGTASYEQYF. The CDR3 nucleotides read TGTGCCAGCAGTAACACCGGGACGGCATCCTACGAGCAGTACTTC.

This clonotype came up many times. The chain combines TRBV2 with TRBJ2-1; a possible D gene is TRBD1 (5 bases). The CDR3 is 15 amino acids. Trimming removed 6 bases from V and 9 bases from J, with 21 bases in between. Germline-derived CDR1 and CDR2 are SNHLY and FYNNEI. CDR3 nucleotides: TGTGCCAGCAGACCAGACAGCACCCCAATGGCTGAGCAGTTCTTC. Translated: CASRPDSTPMAEQFF.

This clonotype was seen more than once but under ten times. One junction end disagrees with the germline gene, perhaps due to a read error. The chain has TRBV30 and TRBJ2-1; D not resolved. Germline CDR1 GTSNPN, CDR2 SVGIG (reference sequence). The CDR3 is made up of 12 amino acids. CDR3 loop: CAWSSGSLLRLF. The CDR3 coding sequence is TGTGCCTGGAGTAGTGGCAGCCTACTCCGACTCTTC.